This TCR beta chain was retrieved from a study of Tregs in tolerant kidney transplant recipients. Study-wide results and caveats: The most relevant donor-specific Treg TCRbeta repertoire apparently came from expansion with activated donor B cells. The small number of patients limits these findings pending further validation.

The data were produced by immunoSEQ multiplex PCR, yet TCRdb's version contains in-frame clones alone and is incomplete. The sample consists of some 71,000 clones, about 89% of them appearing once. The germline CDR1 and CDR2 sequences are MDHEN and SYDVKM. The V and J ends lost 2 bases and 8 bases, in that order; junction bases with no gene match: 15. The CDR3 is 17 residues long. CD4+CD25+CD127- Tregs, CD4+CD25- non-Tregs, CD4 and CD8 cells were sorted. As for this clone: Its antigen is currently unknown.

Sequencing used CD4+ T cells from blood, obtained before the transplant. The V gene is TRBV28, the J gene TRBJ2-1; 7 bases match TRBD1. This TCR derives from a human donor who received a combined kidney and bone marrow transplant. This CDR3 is CASSLGPRDRNKDEQFF. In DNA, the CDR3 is TGTGCCAGCAGTTTAGGGCCCCGGGACAGAAACAAGGATGAGCAGTTCTTC.